One sample yielded the 24 T cell receptor beta chains listed below, sequenced in a study of T cell changes during pregnancy in multiple sclerosis. Generated by immunoSEQ multiplex PCR, the TCRdb table keeps only in-frame clones and is missing some. The data show under 50,000 clones, roughly nine tenths seen once. Specimen: CD4+ T cells from peripheral blood mononuclear cells, collected in the second trimester of pregnancy. The receptors derive from a female donor in good health, enrolled as a control in a pregnancy study.

This sequence joins TRBV10-3 and TRBJ2-2, with D possibly being TRBD1 (6 bases). The CDR3 extends over 15 amino acids. Between the trimmed V and J ends, which lost 0 bases and 3 bases, there was a span of 8 bases. Germline V gene sequence: CDR1 ENHRY, CDR2 SYGVKD. The CDR3 coding sequence is TGTGCCATCAGTGAGTCCTCAGGGGACACCGGGGAGCTGTTTTTT. Translating it yields CAISESSGDTGELFF.

The V gene is TRBV18, the J gene TRBJ1-2, with TRBD1 identical over 7 bases. The V gene end was trimmed by 2 bases and the J gene end by 2 bases; junction bases not matched to a gene: 5. The CDR3 extends over 15 amino acids. Germline CDR1 is KGHSH and CDR2 is LQKENI. This CDR3 is CASSPFGTENYGYTF. The CDR3 DNA sequence: TGTGCCAGCTCACCATTCGGGACAGAGAACTATGGCTACACCTTC.

The chain carries TRBV6-1 and TRBJ2-6; 11 nucleotides match TRBD2. V was pared by 1 base and J by 3 bases, with 2 bases of the junction left unmatched. The CDR3 runs 17 residues. The germline gives CDR1 MNHNS, CDR2 SASEGT. The CDR3 loop is CASSEVLAGVGANVLTF. CDR3 sequence (DNA): TGTGCCAGCAGTGAAGTACTAGCGGGGGTTGGGGCCAACGTCCTGACTTTC.

The J gene is TRBJ1-2, the V gene TRBV30, with D tentatively TRBD1 (6 bases). With 0 bases removed from V and 8 bases from J, the gap between germline ends came to 16 bases. In germline, CDR1 is GTSNPN, CDR2 SVGIG (reference sequence). The CDR3 sequence is 14 residues long. The CDR3 DNA follows: TGTGCCTGGAGTGTACTTCCAGGGGCGATCGGCTACACCTTC. Translating gives CAWSVLPGAIGYTF.

The V gene is TRBV7-3, the J gene TRBJ1-1; a weak D match, TRBD1 (6 bases). Germline assignment: CDR1 SGHTA and CDR2 FQGTGA. This CDR3 region has 14 residues. The V end lost 3 bases, the J end lost 2 bases, and 10 bases lay between the germline ends. The CDR3 region has the DNA TGTGCCAGCAGCTTGAACAGGGTAAACACTGAAGCTTTCTTT. Protein product: CASSLNRVNTEAFF.

This sequence joins TRBV16 and TRBJ2-7, with 9 positions matching TRBD1. V trimming: 3 bases; J trimming: 8 bases; junction bases outside the gene matches: 14. The CDR3 contains 16 residues. The germline V gene encodes CDR1 KGHSY and CDR2 FQNENV. CDR3 bases: TGTGCCAGCAGCCACCTTACAGGGGGCTGGGGTTCGAAGCAGTACTTC. Its protein product is CASSHLTGGWGSKQYF.

The chain combines TRBV9 with TRBJ2-2; possibly TRBD2 for D (6 bases). V lost 0 bases to trimming and J lost 0 bases, with 18 bases between them. Germline loops: CDR1 SGDLS, CDR2 YYNGEE. The CDR3 covers 19 residues. The CDR3 reads CASSVVASRGATNTGELFF. In DNA form, the CDR3 reads TGTGCCAGCAGCGTAGTCGCTTCCCGCGGGGCTACGAACACCGGGGAGCTGTTTTTT.

V is TRBV11-3 and J is TRBJ2-6; D might be TRBD2 (6 bases). Trimming stripped 0 bases from V and 3 bases from J, with 12 bases between. CDR1 is SGHNT, CDR2 YENEEA, per germline. This CDR3 spans 17 amino acids. The CDR3 sequence: CASSLDSGVRGANVLTF. The CDR3 nucleotides read TGTGCCAGCAGCTTAGATTCGGGGGTTCGTGGGGCCAACGTCCTGACTTTC.

The chain has TRBV9 and TRBJ2-5, with 7 bases lining up with TRBD2. V was pared by 2 bases and J by 1 base, with 2 bases of the junction left unmatched. Germline-derived CDR1 and CDR2 are SGDLS and YYNGEE. This CDR3 region has 14 residues. In DNA form, the CDR3 reads TGTGCCAGCAGCGTGGGGGGGGGCCAAGAGACCCAGTACTTC. It translates to CASSVGGGQETQYF.

A single count supports this clone. The chain couples TRBV10-3 to TRBJ1-1; 7 bases align to TRBD1. Germline V gene sequence: CDR1 ENHRY, CDR2 SYGVKD. The J segment lost 1 base and the V segment lost 6 bases, leaving 8 bases of the junction unmatched. This CDR3 has 15 amino acids. CDR3 nucleotide sequence: TGTGCCATCAGGGCCGCCGGGACAGCGAACACTGAAGCTTTCTTT. Residues: CAIRAAGTANTEAFF.

The genes are TRBV27 and TRBJ1-1; D not resolved. Trimming removed 1 base at V and 2 bases at J, with 5 bases between. The CDR3 totals 13 residues. The germline V gene encodes CDR1 MNHEY and CDR2 SMNVEV (reference sequence). CDR3 sequence (DNA): TGTGCCAGCAGTTTATTTGTAAACACTGAAGCTTTCTTT. Its protein is CASSLFVNTEAFF.

The chain carries TRBV7-6 and TRBJ1-5; D ambiguous. CDR1 is SGHVS, CDR2 FNYEAQ, per germline. This CDR3 contains 13 residues. The V gene lost 1 base and the J gene lost 3 bases, with 4 bases spanning the gap. The CDR3 DNA follows: TGTGCCAGCAGCTTAGACACCAATCAGCCCCAGCATTTT. Encoded protein: CASSLDTNQPQHF.

V and J are TRBV14 and TRBJ2-1, with 10 bases aligning to TRBD2. The CDR3 length is 15 residues. The V gene end was trimmed by 4 bases and the J gene end by 6 bases; junction bases not matched to a gene: 6. Germline CDR1 SGHDN, CDR2 FVKESK. The CDR3 DNA sequence: TGTGCCAGCAGCCTAGCGGGGGGTATTGTCAATGAGCAGTTCTTC. This gives the protein CASSLAGGIVNEQFF.

The chain is built from TRBV6-4 and TRBJ1-2; D might be TRBD1 (5 bases). Germline assignment: CDR1 MRHNA and CDR2 SNTAGT. Trimming left V 4 bases short and J 6 bases short, with 15 bases between. The CDR3 is made up of 14 amino acids. CDR3 amino acids: CASSVDQGSDGYTF. CDR3 DNA: TGTGCCAGCAGTGTTGATCAGGGATCGGATGGCTACACCTTC.

This chain connects TRBV19 to TRBJ1-2, with D maybe TRBD1 (6 bases). The CDR3 has 15 residues. Looked up from germline, CDR1 is LNHDA and CDR2 is SQIVND (reference sequence). V gave up 5 bases and J gave up 0 bases, with 13 bases separating them. CDR3 DNA sequence: TGTGCCAGTAGTTTAACAGGGAATACTAACTATGGCTACACCTTC. Its translation is CASSLTGNTNYGYTF.

This chain connects TRBV21-1 to TRBJ2-2; the DNA was not used to check the table's D call, TRBD1. TRBV21-1 represents a pseudogene. CDR3 length: 14 amino acids. CDR3 nucleotides: TGCGCCAATAAACCGACAAGTAACACCGGGGAGCTGTTTTTT. Encoded protein: CANKPTSNTGELFF.

With regard to this clone: The sample has other DNA sequences that encode this CDR3 too. This chain links TRBV5-4 with TRBJ2-3; 16 bases match TRBD2. CDR1 SGHNT and CDR2 YYREEE come from the germline V gene (reference sequence). Germline trimming cut 4 bases from V and 5 bases from J; bases unmatched to any gene: 4. The CDR3 has 16 amino acids. The CDR3 DNA sequence: TGTGCCAGCAGCCCGGGACTAGCGGGGGGGGAAGATACGCAGTATTTT. Its protein product is CASSPGLAGGEDTQYF.

V is TRBV2 and J is TRBJ2-3; 7 bases match TRBD1. Unmatched junction bases numbered 12, after V lost 5 bases and J lost 1 base. CDR1 and CDR2 (germline): SNHLY, FYNNEI. The CDR3 length is 17 residues. The CDR3 DNA is TGTGCCAGCAGTCCGAGGGCAGGGGGTCGGCGCACAGATACGCAGTATTTT. Translated: CASSPRAGGRRTDTQYF.

The V and J genes are TRBV19 and TRBJ1-4; TRBD1 might be the D (5 bases). The germline V gene encodes CDR1 LNHDA and CDR2 SQIVND (reference sequence). V lost 6 bases, J lost 4 bases, and 18 bases lay in between. This CDR3 spans 16 amino acids. The CDR3 DNA is TGTGCCAGTAGCCGGGGCCGGGAGAGGGGTAATGAAAAACTGTTTTTT. Translated: CASSRGRERGNEKLFF.

The chain has TRBV7-3 and TRBJ2-3; D is perhaps TRBD1 (6 bases). Germline CDR1 SGHTA, CDR2 FQGTGA. With 3 bases removed from V and 2 bases from J, the gap between germline ends came to 12 bases. This CDR3 region has 15 residues. CDR3 region: CASSFVGAPTDTQYF. The CDR3 DNA is TGTGCCAGCAGCTTCGTGGGGGCCCCCACAGATACGCAGTATTTT.

CDR3 sequence (DNA): TGTGCCAGCAGCTTAGATCGGACAGGGGGTAATTCACCCCTCCACTTT. It is translated as CASSLDRTGGNSPLHF. This rearrangement joins TRBV11-3 to TRBJ1-6; 10 bases line up with TRBD1. Losses at the gene ends were 0 bases for V and 6 bases for J; bases not matched to a gene: 2. Per the germline V gene, CDR1 is SGHNT and CDR2 is YENEEA. This CDR3 is 16 amino acids long. The variable domain in full, completed from reference TRBV11-3 and TRBJ1-6, reads EAGVVQSPRYKIIEKKQPVAFWCNPISGHNTLYWYLQNLGQGPELLIRYENEEAVDDSQLPKDRFSAERLKGVDSTLKIQPAELGDSAVYLCASSLDRTGGNSPLHFGNGTRLTVT.

The genes are TRBV9 and TRBJ2-2, with 8 positions matching TRBD1. Germline values: CDR1 SGDLS, CDR2 YYNGEE. Trimming cost V 4 bases and J 0 bases; bases outside gene matches: 5. This CDR3 is 16 amino acids long. In DNA, the CDR3 is TGTGCCAGCAGCCGTGGGACAGGCGCGAACACCGGGGAGCTGTTTTTT. As protein: CASSRGTGANTGELFF.

The V gene is TRBV15, the J gene TRBJ1-1, with 7 bases fitting TRBD1. With 5 bases clipped from V and 0 bases from J, the junction kept 6 bases outside the gene matches. The CDR3 has 15 amino acids. Per germline, CDR1 LNHNV and CDR2 YYDKDF (reference sequence). CDR3 region: CATSYETGMNTEAFF. CDR3 in DNA: TGTGCCACCAGCTATGAGACAGGGATGAACACTGAAGCTTTCTTT.

The chain is built from TRBV7-2 and TRBJ2-7; TRBD1 matches 7 bases. The germline gives CDR1 SGHTA, CDR2 FQGNSA. This CDR3 region has 14 residues. The V gene end was trimmed by 5 bases and the J gene end by 3 bases; junction bases not matched to a gene: 7. The CDR3 coding sequence is TGTGCCAGCAGCCCACGGACAGGTAACTACGAGCAGTACTTC. Translation: CASSPRTGNYEQYF. The variable domain in full, with the rest retrieved from reference TRBV7-2 and TRBJ2-7, is GAGVSQSPSNKVTEKGKDVELRCDPISGHTALYWYRQSLGQGLEFLIYFQGNSAPDKSGLPSDRFSAERTGGSVSTLTIQRTQQEDSAVYLCASSPRTGNYEQYFGPGTRLTVT.